Sequencing of this T cell receptor beta chain was carried out in a study of blood T cells in healthy people across ages. With respect to this clonotype: Its matching antigen is unknown. One end of the junction varies from germline; a read error may be responsible.

The CDR3 consists of 19 residues. Per the germline V gene, CDR1 is SGHDN and CDR2 is FVKESK. Study-wide findings and caveats: Long-lived donors exceeded aged donors in naive CD4+ cells and diversity. Any changes in expanded clonotypes were possibly confounded, as donor CMV status remained unknown.

Together with a sample-barcoded 5' primer, a J-beta primer mix was included in a second PCR lasting about 7 to 12 cycles. MiXCR was run by TCRdb on the 5' RACE reads, yielding one entry per CDR3 protein. The table shows about 780,000 distinct CDR3 sequences, with around half occurring only once. Peripheral blood was drawn, roughly 10 milliliters per donor. PBMCs numbering at least 6.5 million were isolated per sample. The chain has TRBV14 and TRBJ2-1; 12 bases are shared with TRBD1. This clonotype was obtained from a man aged 80 or over in good health. The sample consisted of blood. This CDR3 is CASSQDDPGQGALYNEQFF. CDR3 coding DNA: TGCGCCAGCAGCCAAGATGATCCGGGACAGGGGGCGCTGTACAATGAGCAGTTCTTC. Looking up the rest from reference TRBV14 and TRBJ2-1 gives the full variable domain: EAGVTQFPSHSVIEKGQTVTLRCDPISGHDNLYWYRRVMGKEIKFLLHFVKESKQDESGMPNNRFLAERTGGTYSTLKVQPAELEDSGVYFCASSQDDPGQGALYNEQFFGPGTRLTVL.